The T cell receptor (beta chain) under discussion was sequenced for a study of blood T cell repertoires in COVID-19. Study as a whole: T cells, B-cell-depleted T cells, or PBMCs provided the cDNA or gDNA that served as material.

Assay used: immunoSEQ multiplex PCR; TCRdb lists only in-frame clones, some missing. The sample holds roughly 250,000 clones, about 89% seen once. CDR1 and CDR2 from the germline V gene are LNHDA and SQIVND (reference sequence). The CDR3 has 16 residues. After removal of 6 bases from V and 4 bases from J, the junction contained 8 bases not matched to a gene. The genes are TRBV19 and TRBJ2-1, with TRBD1 matching over 11 bases. Sequencing used PBMCs or T cells enriched from blood (not recorded which). The clonotype originates from a woman aged 18-29 years who had recovered from COVID-19. As DNA, the CDR3 is TGTGCCAGTAGCCGCCCCGGGACAGGGGGTTACAATGAGCAGTTCTTC. The encoded protein is CASSRPGTGGYNEQFF.